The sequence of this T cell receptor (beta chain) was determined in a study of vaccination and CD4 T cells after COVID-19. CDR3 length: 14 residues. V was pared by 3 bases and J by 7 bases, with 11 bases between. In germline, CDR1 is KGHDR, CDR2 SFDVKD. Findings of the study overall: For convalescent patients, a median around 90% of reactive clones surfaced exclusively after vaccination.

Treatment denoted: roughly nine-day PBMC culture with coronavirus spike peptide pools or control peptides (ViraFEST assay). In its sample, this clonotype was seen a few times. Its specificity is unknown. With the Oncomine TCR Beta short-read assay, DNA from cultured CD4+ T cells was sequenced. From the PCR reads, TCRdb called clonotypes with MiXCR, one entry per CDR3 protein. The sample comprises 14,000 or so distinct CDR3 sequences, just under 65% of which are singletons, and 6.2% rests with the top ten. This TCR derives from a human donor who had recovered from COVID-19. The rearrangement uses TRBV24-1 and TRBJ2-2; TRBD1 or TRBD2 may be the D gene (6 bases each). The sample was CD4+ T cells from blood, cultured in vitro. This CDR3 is CATSDEGGNGELFF. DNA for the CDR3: TGTGCCACCAGTGATGAGGGGGGTAACGGGGAGCTGTTTTTT.